This entry lists 7 T cell receptor beta chains sequenced from one sample in a study of shared clonotypes between healthy human individuals. The table came from immunoSEQ multiplex PCR; TCRdb's copy has only in-frame clones and leaves some out. The sample has approximately 2.5 million clones; 90% to 95% are singletons. Sequenced: naive CD4+ T cells from PBMCs. The subset denotes: CD45RA+ positively selected. Source of these receptors: a man aged 18 to 30 in good health. Some clones in this sample may be carry-over from other donors' samples.

The chain joins TRBV9 to TRBJ2-5; 10 positions match TRBD2. The ends lost 2 bases at V and 0 bases at J; junction bases unmatched: 4. Germline values: CDR1 SGDLS, CDR2 YYNGEE. The CDR3 totals 16 residues. CDR3 DNA: TGTGCCAGCAGCGTTGGACTAGCGGCGTACCAAGAGACCCAGTACTTC. Translating it yields CASSVGLAAYQETQYF.

The rearrangement joins TRBV5-1 to TRBJ1-1, with TRBD1 as a possible D gene (5 bases). Germline loops: CDR1 SGHRS, CDR2 YFSETQ. The CDR3 spans 16 residues. Between the trimmed V and J ends, which lost 3 bases and 1 base, there was a span of 16 bases. The CDR3 here is CASSWQGPTANTEAFF. CDR3 DNA sequence: TGCGCCAGCAGCTGGCAGGGCCCAACCGCGAACACTGAAGCTTTCTTT.

The J gene is TRBJ2-3, the V gene TRBV25-1; maybe TRBD2 (6 bases). Trimming stripped 2 bases from V and 6 bases from J, with 15 bases between. CDR1 is MGHDK and CDR2 is SYGVNS in the germline V gene. The CDR3 covers 15 residues. In DNA, the CDR3 is TGTGCCAGCAGTGAAAGAGGCGGGGCCCAGGATACGCAGTATTTT. Translating it yields CASSERGGAQDTQYF.

The rearrangement uses TRBV19 and TRBJ2-3; 9 bases fit TRBD2. This CDR3 is built from 17 residues. Germline values: CDR1 LNHDA, CDR2 SQIVND (reference sequence). The ends lost 1 base at V and 6 bases at J; junction bases unmatched: 11. The CDR3 reads CASSIGTSASYWDTQYF. CDR3 coding DNA: TGTGCCAGTAGTATAGGGACTAGCGCAAGTTATTGGGATACGCAGTATTTT. The complete variable domain, with remaining parts taken from reference TRBV19 and TRBJ2-3, reads DGGITQSPKYLFRKEGQNVTLSCEQNLNHDAMYWYRQDPGQGLRLIYYSQIVNDFQKGDIAEGYSVSREKKESFPLTVTSAQKNPTAFYLCASSIGTSASYWDTQYFGPGTRLTVL.

The chain combines TRBV2 with TRBJ1-1; no firm D call. From germline, CDR1 is SNHLY and CDR2 FYNNEI. The CDR3 consists of 15 residues. Trimming left V 1 base short and J 3 bases short, with 12 bases between. The CDR3 here is CASSEDLGSDTEAFF. The CDR3 DNA sequence: TGTGCCAGCAGTGAAGACCTGGGGTCGGACACTGAAGCTTTCTTT.

This chain joins TRBV5-5 and TRBJ1-5; D ambiguous. V was pared by 2 bases and J by 6 bases, with 12 bases between. CDR3 size: 14 residues. The germline V gene encodes CDR1 SGHKS and CDR2 YYEKEE (reference sequence). CDR3 DNA: TGTGCCAGCAGCTTAAGTAGAGGAGTTCAGCCCCAGCATTTT. Protein: CASSLSRGVQPQHF. Drawing the rest from reference TRBV5-5 and TRBJ1-5, the complete variable domain is DAGVTQSPTHLIKTRGQQVTLRCSPISGHKSVSWYQQVLGQGPQFIFQYYEKEERGRGNFPDRFSARQFPNYSSELNVNALLLGDSALYLCASSLSRGVQPQHFGDGTRLSIL.

The chain combines TRBV6-1 with TRBJ1-2; D is unclear. Trimming removed 7 bases at V and 4 bases at J, with 7 bases between. The CDR3 is 11 residues long. Germline lookup yields CDR1 MNHNS and CDR2 SASEGT. The CDR3 sequence is CASTDLYGYTF. The DNA for the CDR3 is TGTGCCAGCACTGACCTCTATGGCTACACCTTC.